This TCR beta chain was sequenced in a study of blood T cell repertoires in COVID-19. The overall study: Acute and convalescent COVID-19 samples came from the United States, Italy and Spain. T cells, B-cell-depleted T cells, or PBMCs supplied cDNA or gDNA.

CDR3 length: 11 residues. In germline, CDR1 is LNHDA, CDR2 SQIVND (reference sequence). Between the trimmed V and J ends, which lost 2 bases and 5 bases, there was a span of 3 bases. Concerning this clone: This sample includes further DNA sequences coding for the same CDR3.

Source study methods: Estimates of nucleated cell counts were drawn from the amplification of reference gene primers. Assay used: immunoSEQ multiplex PCR; TCRdb lists only in-frame clones, some missing. That table furnishes V, J and clone size, whereas the DNA furnished D and trimming. The profile covers around 130,000 clones, with 65% to 90% appearing a single time and roughly an eighth taken by the ten largest. The sequencing sample was made of peripheral blood. This TCR was recovered from a human donor in a cohort sampled during active COVID-19. The chain joins TRBV19 to TRBJ2-5; D is ambiguous. The CDR3 DNA is TGTGCCAGTAGTATATCGGAGACCCAGTACTTC. Translating gives CASSISETQYF. The entire variable domain, with the rest obtained from reference TRBV19 and TRBJ2-5, is as follows: DGGITQSPKYLFRKEGQNVTLSCEQNLNHDAMYWYRQDPGQGLRLIYYSQIVNDFQKGDIAEGYSVSREKKESFPLTVTSAQKNPTAFYLCASSISETQYFGPGTRLLVL.